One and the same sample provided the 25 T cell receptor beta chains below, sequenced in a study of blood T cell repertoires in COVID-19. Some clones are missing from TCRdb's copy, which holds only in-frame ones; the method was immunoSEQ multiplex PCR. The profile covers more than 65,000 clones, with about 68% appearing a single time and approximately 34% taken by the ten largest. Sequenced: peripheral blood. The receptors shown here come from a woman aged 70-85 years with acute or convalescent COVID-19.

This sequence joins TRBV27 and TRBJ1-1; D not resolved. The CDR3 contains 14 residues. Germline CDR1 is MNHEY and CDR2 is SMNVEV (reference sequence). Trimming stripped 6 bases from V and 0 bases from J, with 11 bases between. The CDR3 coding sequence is TGTGCCAGCAGCGCTAGCTCTATGAACACTGAAGCTTTCTTT. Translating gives CASSASSMNTEAFF.

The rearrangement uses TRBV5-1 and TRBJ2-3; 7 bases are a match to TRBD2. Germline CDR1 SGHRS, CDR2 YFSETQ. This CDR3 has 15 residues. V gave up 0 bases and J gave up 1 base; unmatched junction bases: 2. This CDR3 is CASSLEGGGTDTQYF. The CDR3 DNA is TGCGCCAGCAGCTTGGAGGGAGGGGGCACAGATACGCAGTATTTT.

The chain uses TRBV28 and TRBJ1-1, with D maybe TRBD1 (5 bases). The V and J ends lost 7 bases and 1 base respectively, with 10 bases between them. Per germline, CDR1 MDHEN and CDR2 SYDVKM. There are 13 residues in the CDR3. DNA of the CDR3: TGTGCCAGCATCTTGGGGCCGAACACTGAAGCTTTCTTT. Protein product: CASILGPNTEAFF.

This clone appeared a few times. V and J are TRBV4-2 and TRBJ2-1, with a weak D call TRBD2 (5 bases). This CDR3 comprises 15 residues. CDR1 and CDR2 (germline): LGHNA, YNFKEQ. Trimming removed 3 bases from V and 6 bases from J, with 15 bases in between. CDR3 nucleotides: TGTGCCAGCAGCCAGAGCGGAGGAAGCTTCAATGAGCAGTTCTTC. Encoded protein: CASSQSGGSFNEQFF.

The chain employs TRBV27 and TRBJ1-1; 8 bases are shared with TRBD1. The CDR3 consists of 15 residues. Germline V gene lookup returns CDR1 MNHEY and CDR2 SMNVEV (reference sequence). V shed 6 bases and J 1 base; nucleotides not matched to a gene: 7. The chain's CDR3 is CASRARTGPNTEAFF. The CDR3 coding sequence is TGTGCCAGCAGGGCCAGGACAGGGCCGAACACTGAAGCTTTCTTT.

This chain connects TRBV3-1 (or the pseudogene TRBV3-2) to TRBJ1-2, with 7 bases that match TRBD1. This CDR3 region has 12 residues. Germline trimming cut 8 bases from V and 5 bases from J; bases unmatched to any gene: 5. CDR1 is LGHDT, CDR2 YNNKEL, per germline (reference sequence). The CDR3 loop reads CASGRDRYGYTF. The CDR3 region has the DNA TGTGCCAGCGGCCGGGACAGATATGGCTACACCTTC.

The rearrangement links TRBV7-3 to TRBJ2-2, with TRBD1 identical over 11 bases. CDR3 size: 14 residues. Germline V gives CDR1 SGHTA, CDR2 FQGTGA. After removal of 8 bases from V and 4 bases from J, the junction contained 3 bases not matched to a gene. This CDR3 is CASGQGAGTGELFF. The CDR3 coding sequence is TGTGCCAGCGGACAGGGGGCAGGCACCGGGGAGCTGTTTTTT.

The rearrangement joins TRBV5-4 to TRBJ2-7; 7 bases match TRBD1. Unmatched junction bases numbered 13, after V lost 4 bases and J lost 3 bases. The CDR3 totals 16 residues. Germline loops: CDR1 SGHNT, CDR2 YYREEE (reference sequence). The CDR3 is CASSPRSTGERYEQYF. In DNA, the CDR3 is TGTGCCAGCAGCCCGAGATCTACAGGGGAGCGCTACGAGCAGTACTTC.

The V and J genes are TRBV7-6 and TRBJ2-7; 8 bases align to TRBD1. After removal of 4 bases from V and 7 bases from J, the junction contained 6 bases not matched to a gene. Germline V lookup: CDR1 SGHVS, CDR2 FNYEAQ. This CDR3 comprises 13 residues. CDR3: CASSSSRDREQYF. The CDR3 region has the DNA TGTGCCAGCAGCTCGTCCCGGGACAGGGAGCAGTACTTC.

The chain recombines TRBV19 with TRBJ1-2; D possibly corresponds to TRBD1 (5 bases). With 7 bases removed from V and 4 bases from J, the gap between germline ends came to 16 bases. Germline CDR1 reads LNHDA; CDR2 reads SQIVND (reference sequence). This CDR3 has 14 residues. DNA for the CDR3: TGTGCCAGTACCGCAATGCAGGGTACCTATGGCTACACCTTC. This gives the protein CASTAMQGTYGYTF.

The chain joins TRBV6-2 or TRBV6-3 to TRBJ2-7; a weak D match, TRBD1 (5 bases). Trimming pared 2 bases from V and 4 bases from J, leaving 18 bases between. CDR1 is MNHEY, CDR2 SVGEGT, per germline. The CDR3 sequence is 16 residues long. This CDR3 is CASSYPQGHLGYEQYF. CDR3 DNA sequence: TGTGCCAGCAGTTACCCGCAAGGACATCTCGGGTACGAGCAGTACTTC.

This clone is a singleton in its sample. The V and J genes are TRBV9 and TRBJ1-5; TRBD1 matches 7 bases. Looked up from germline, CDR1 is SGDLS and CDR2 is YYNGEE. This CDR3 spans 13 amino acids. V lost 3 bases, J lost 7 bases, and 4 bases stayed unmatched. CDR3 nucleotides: TGTGCCAGCAGCGCCACAGGGGTCCAGCCCCAGCATTTT. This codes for CASSATGVQPQHF.

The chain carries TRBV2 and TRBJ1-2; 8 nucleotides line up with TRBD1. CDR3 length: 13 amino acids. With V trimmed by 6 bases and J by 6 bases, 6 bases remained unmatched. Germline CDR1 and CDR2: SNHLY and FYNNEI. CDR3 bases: TGTGCCAGCAGCGTGGACAGGGAAAATGGCTACACCTTC. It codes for CASSVDRENGYTF.

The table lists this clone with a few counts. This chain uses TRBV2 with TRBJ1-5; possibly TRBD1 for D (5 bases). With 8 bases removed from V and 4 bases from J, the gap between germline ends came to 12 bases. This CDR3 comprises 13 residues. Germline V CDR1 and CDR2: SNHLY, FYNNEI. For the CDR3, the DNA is TGTGCCAGCTCGGGACTGCAAAATCAGCCCCAGCATTTT. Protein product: CASSGLQNQPQHF.

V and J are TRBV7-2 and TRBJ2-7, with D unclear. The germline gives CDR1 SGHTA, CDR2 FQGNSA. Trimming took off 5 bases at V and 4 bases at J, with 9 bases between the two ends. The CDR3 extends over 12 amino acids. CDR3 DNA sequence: TGTGCCAGCAGCGACAACAGATACGAGCAGTACTTC. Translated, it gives CASSDNRYEQYF.

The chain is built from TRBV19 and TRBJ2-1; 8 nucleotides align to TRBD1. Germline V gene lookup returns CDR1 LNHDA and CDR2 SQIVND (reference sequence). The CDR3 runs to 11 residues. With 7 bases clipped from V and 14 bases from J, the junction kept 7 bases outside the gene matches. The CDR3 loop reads CASNSRGRKFF. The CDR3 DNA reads TGTGCCAGTAATTCCAGGGGGCGCAAGTTCTTC.

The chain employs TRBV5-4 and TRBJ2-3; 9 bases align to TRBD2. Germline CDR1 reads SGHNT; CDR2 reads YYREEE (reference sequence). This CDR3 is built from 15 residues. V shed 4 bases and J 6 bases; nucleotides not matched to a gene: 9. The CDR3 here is CASSLQGLAPDTQYF. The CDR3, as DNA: TGTGCCAGCAGCCTCCAAGGACTAGCGCCCGATACGCAGTATTTT.

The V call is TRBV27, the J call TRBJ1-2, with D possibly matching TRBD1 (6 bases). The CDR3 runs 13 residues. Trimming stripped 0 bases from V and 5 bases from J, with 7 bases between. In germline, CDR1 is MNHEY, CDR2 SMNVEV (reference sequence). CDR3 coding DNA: TGTGCCAGCAGTTTATCAGGGGGTTATGGCTACACCTTC. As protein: CASSLSGGYGYTF.

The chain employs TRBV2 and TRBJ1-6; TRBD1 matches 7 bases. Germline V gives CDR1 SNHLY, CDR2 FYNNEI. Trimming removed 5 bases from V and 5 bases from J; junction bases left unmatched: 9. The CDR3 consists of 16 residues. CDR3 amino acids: CASSSGQTGNNSPLHF. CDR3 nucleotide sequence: TGTGCCAGCAGTTCAGGTCAGACAGGGAATAATTCACCCCTCCACTTT.

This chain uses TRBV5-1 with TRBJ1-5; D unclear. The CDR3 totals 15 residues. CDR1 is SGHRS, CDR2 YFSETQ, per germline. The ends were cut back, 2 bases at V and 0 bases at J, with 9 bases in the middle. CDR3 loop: CASSLEGYSNQPQHF. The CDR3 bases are TGCGCCAGCAGCTTAGAGGGTTATAGCAATCAGCCCCAGCATTTT.

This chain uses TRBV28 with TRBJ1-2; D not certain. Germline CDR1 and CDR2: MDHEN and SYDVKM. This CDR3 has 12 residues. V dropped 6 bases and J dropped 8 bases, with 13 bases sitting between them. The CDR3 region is CASSSLPGGYTF. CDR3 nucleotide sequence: TGTGCCAGCAGCAGTCTCCCGGGGGGCTACACCTTC.

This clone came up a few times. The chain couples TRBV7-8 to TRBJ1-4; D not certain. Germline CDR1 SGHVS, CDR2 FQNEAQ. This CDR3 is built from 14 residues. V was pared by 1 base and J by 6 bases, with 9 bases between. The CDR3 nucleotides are TGTGCCAGCAGCTTAGTTGTTACGGATGAAAAACTGTTTTTT. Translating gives CASSLVVTDEKLFF.

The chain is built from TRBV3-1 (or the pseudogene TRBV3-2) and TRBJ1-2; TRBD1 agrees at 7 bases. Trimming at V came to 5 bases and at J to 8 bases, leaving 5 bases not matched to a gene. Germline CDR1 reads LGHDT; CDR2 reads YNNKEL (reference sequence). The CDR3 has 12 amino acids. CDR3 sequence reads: CASSTGAWGYTF. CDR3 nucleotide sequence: TGTGCCAGCAGCACAGGGGCTTGGGGCTACACCTTC.

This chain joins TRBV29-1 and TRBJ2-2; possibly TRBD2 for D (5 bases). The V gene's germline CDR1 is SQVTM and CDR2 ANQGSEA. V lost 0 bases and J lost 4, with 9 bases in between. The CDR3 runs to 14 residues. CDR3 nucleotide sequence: TGCAGCGTTGAAGATCTTCGGGGCACCGGGGAGCTGTTTTTT. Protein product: CSVEDLRGTGELFF.

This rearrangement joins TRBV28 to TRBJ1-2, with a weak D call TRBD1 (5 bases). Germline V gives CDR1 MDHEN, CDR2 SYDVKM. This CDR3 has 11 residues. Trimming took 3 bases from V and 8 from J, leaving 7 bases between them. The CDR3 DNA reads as TGTGCCAGCAGTTTGGGGCAAGGCTACACCTTC. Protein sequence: CASSLGQGYTF.